The 15 T cell receptor beta chains given below trace back to one sample, sequenced in a study of blood T cells in healthy people across ages. A second roughly 6 to 11 cycle PCR used barcoded and J-beta primers. Via MiXCR, TCRdb re-called the 5' RACE reads, giving one row per CDR3 protein. The sample consists of 700,000 to 950,000 distinct CDR3 sequences, over 45% of them appearing once. The sample was blood. Source of these receptors: a man under 40 in good health.

On this clonotype: A junction boundary mismatches the germline segment, possibly from a read error. The genes are TRBV29-1 and TRBJ1-4, with D hard to call. Germline V gene lookup returns CDR1 SQVTM and CDR2 ANQGSEA. The CDR3 is made up of 17 amino acids. CDR3 bases: TGCAGCGCTGAACCGATTATACCTCCCATAACTAATGAAAAACTGTTTTTT. It is translated as CSAEPIIPPITNEKLFF.

This chain links TRBV6-5 with TRBJ2-3; D not resolved. The CDR3 runs 12 residues. Germline-derived CDR1 and CDR2 are MNHEY and SVGAGI. Trimming cost V 6 bases and J 5 bases, with 9 bases left between them. CDR3 region: CASRPDKDTQYF. CDR3 DNA sequence: TGTGCCAGCAGGCCCGACAAAGATACGCAGTATTTT.

J is TRBJ2-7 and V is TRBV7-8, with TRBD1 matching over 8 bases. This CDR3 has 17 amino acids. V lost 5 bases, J lost 1 base, and 13 bases stayed unmatched. CDR1 is SGHVS and CDR2 is FQNEAQ in the germline V gene. The CDR3 DNA follows: TGTGCCAGCAGCCCATACTCCGGGACAGGTGTATCCTACGAGCAGTACTTC. Its translation is CASSPYSGTGVSYEQYF.

The chain links TRBV6-5 to TRBJ1-1; maybe TRBD1 (6 bases). With 0 bases removed from V and 7 bases from J, the gap between germline ends came to 12 bases. The CDR3 sequence is 14 residues long. In germline, CDR1 is MNHEY, CDR2 SVGAGI. The CDR3 here is CASSYSNSRGEAFF. The CDR3 region has the DNA TGTGCCAGCAGTTACTCGAATAGCAGGGGTGAAGCTTTCTTT.

The chain couples TRBV6-6 to TRBJ2-7, with D possibly TRBD2 on 7 matching bases. The tail of the sequence fits TRBJ2-5 better, so the J call may be wrong. Germline V gives CDR1 MNHNY, CDR2 SVGAGI (reference sequence). This CDR3 contains 16 residues. CDR3 protein: CASGGRSRGRQETQYF. In DNA, the CDR3 is TGTGCCAGCGGGGGGCGATCTCGCGGGAGACAAGAGACCCAGTACTTC.

The chain couples TRBV4-1 to TRBJ2-3; D is unresolved. Germline V CDR1 and CDR2: MGHRA, YSYEKL. Trimming cost V 8 bases and J 2 bases, with 14 bases left between them. The CDR3 sequence is 14 residues long. The CDR3 DNA reads TGCGCCAGCCAAATAAGCAGCTACACAGATACGCAGTATTTT. This sequence encodes CASQISSYTDTQYF.

The rearrangement links TRBV27 to TRBJ2-7; 7 nucleotides agree with TRBD1. The V segment lost 2 bases and the J segment 5 bases; nucleotides outside the gene matches: 6. The CDR3 loop spans 14 amino acids. The germline V gene has CDR1 MNHEY and CDR2 SMNVEV (reference sequence). In DNA form, the CDR3 reads TGTGCCAGCAGTTTAGGCAGGGGGTCGGACGAGCAGTACTTC. Its translation: CASSLGRGSDEQYF.

This chain links TRBV30 with TRBJ2-3; possibly TRBD2 for D (6 bases). The CDR3 length is 16 residues. V was pared by 5 bases and J by 2 bases, with 20 bases between. Germline CDR1 and CDR2: GTSNPN and SVGIG (reference sequence). The CDR3 region is CAWYARAGPHTDTQYF. As DNA, the CDR3 is TGTGCCTGGTATGCCCGTGCGGGACCACACACAGATACGCAGTATTTT.

This rearrangement joins TRBV6-5 to TRBJ1-2; D might be TRBD1 (6 bases). The CDR3 runs to 17 residues. Trimming removed 2 bases from V and 7 bases from J, with 23 bases in between. CDR1 and CDR2 (germline): MNHEY, SVGAGI. The CDR3 reads CASSYLRDILRDGGYTF. The CDR3 DNA follows: TGTGCCAGCAGTTACCTCCGGGACATCCTAAGGGATGGTGGCTACACCTTC.

About this clonotype: Germline is not matched at one junction end, which may reflect a read error. The V gene is TRBV5-1, the J gene TRBJ2-6; D is possibly TRBD1 (6 bases). Germline values: CDR1 SGHRS, CDR2 YFSETQ. The CDR3 contains 16 residues. CDR3 bases: TGCGCCAGCCGACCGGGACAAAGTCCTGGGGCCAATGTCCTGACTTTC. Protein product: CASRPGQSPGANVLTF.

The chain joins TRBV11-2 to TRBJ1-4; a possible D gene is TRBD1 (6 bases). The germline V gene has CDR1 SGHAT and CDR2 FQNNGV. The CDR3 has 17 amino acids. Trimming stripped 1 base from V and 8 bases from J, with 20 bases between. The CDR3 region has the DNA TGTGCCAGCAGCTTAGGGACAGATGTCGGCTATAGGGAAAAACTGTTTTTT. Translating it yields CASSLGTDVGYREKLFF. Full variable domain (outside the CDR3, taken from reference TRBV11-2 and TRBJ1-4): EAGVAQSPRYKIIEKRQSVAFWCNPISGHATLYWYQQILGQGPKLLIQFQNNGVVDDSQLPKDRFSAERLKGVDSTLKIQPAKLEDSAVYLCASSLGTDVGYREKLFFGSGTQLSVL.

The chain links TRBV20-1 to TRBJ2-7; no definite D call. Trimming shortened V by 5 bases and J by 2 bases, and 16 bases separated the two germline ends. This CDR3 contains 14 residues. Per germline, CDR1 DFQATT and CDR2 SNEGSKA (reference sequence). The CDR3 DNA is TGCAGTGCTGAGCCCGACTGGGATCCCTACGAGCAGTACTTC. Translating it yields CSAEPDWDPYEQYF.

This clonotype showed up many times. The J gene is TRBJ1-2, the V gene TRBV5-1; TRBD1 might be the D (5 bases). CDR1 and CDR2 from the germline V gene are SGHRS and YFSETQ. The V end lost 0 bases, the J end lost 8 bases, and 17 bases lay between the germline ends. The CDR3 runs 15 residues. As DNA, the CDR3 is TGCGCCAGCAGCTTGGACAGGCCAGGAATAGAGGGCTACACCTTC. Protein sequence: CASSLDRPGIEGYTF.

Comments on this clonotype: A junction boundary mismatches the germline segment, possibly from a read error. V gene TRBV7-2 combines with J gene TRBJ2-4; weak D call: TRBD2 (5 bases). The J call may be incorrect, as the DNA end agrees better with TRBJ2-5. This CDR3 comprises 15 residues. CDR1 and CDR2 from the germline V gene are SGHTA and FQGNSA. The CDR3 bases are TGTGCCGGCAGCTTAAACCCCGGGGTTAAAGAGACCCAGTACTTC. Amino acids: CAGSLNPGVKETQYF.

The genes are TRBV7-3 and TRBJ2-5; TRBD1 is a possible D gene (6 bases). With 6 bases removed from V and 5 bases from J, the gap between germline ends came to 13 bases. The CDR3 runs 13 residues. Germline-derived CDR1 and CDR2 are SGHTA and FQGTGA. CDR3 sequence: CASSYREGETQYF. CDR3 sequence (DNA): TGTGCCAGCAGTTACAGGGAAGGGGAGACCCAGTACTTC.